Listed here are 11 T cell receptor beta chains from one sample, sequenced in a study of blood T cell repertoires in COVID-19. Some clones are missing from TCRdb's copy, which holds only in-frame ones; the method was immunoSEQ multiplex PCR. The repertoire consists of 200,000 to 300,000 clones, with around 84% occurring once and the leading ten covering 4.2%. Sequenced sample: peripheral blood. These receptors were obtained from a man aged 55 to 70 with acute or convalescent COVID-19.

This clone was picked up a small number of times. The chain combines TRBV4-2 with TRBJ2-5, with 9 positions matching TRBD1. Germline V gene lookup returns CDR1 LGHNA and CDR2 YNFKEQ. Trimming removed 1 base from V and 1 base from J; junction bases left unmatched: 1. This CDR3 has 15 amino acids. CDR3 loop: CASSQGQGGQETQYF. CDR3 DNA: TGTGCCAGCAGCCAAGGACAGGGGGGCCAAGAGACCCAGTACTTC.

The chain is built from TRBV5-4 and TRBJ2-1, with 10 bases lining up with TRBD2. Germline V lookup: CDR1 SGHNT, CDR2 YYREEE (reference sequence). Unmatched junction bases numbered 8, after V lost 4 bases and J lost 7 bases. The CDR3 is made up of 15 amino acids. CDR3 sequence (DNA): TGTGCCAGCAGCCCAGCGGGAGGGCGGGAGAATGAGCAGTTCTTC. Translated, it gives CASSPAGGRENEQFF.

This chain's CDR3 is CASSFWAGGAYNEQFF. The CDR3 coding sequence is TGTGCCAGCAGCTTTTGGGCGGGAGGCGCCTACAATGAGCAGTTCTTC. The chain recombines TRBV7-9 with TRBJ2-1; 8 bases are a match to TRBD2. J lost 2 bases, V lost 3 bases, and 6 bases had no gene match. Germline V gene data show CDR1 as SEHNR and CDR2 as FQNEAQ (reference sequence). The length of the CDR3 is 16 residues.

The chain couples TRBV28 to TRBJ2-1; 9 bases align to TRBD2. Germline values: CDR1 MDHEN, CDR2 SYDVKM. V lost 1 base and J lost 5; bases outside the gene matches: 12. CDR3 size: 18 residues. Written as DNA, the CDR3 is TGTGCCAGCAGTTTATCAGGCTTGGCTAGCGGGGCTAACAATGAGCAGTTCTTC. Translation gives CASSLSGLASGANNEQFF. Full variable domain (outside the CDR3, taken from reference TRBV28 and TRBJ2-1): DVKVTQSSRYLVKRTGEKVFLECVQDMDHENMFWYRQDPGLGLRLIYFSYDVKMKEKGDIPEGYSVSREKKERFSLILESASTNQTSMYLCASSLSGLASGANNEQFFGPGTRLTVL.

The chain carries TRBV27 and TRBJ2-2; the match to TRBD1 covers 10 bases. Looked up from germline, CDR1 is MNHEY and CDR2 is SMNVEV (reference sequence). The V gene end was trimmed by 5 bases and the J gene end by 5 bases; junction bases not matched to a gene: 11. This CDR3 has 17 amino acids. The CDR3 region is CASSDLEGQGGTGELFF. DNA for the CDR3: TGTGCCAGCAGTGATCTTGAAGGACAGGGGGGAACCGGGGAGCTGTTTTTT.

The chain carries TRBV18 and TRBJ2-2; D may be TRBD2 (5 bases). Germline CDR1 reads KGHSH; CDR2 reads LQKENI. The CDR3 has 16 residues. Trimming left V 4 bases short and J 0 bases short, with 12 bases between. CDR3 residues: CASSRSERSNTGELFF. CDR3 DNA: TGTGCCAGCTCACGCTCAGAGCGGTCGAACACCGGGGAGCTGTTTTTT.

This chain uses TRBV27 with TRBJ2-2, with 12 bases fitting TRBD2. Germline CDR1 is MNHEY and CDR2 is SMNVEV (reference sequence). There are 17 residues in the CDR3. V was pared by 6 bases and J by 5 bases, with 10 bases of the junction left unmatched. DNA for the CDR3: TGTGCCAGCAGAGGGCTAGCGGGAGGGCCCTGGACCGGGGAGCTGTTTTTT. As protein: CASRGLAGGPWTGELFF.

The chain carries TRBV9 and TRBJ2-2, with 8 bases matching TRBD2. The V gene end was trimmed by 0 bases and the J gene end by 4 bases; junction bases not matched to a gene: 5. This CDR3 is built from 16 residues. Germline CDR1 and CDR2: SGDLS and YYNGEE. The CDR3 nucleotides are TGTGCCAGCAGCGTAGATCCGGGGGGGGCCACCGGGGAGCTGTTTTTT. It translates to CASSVDPGGATGELFF.

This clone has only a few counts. The CDR3: CASSVASSGRYEQYF. In DNA, the CDR3 is TGTGCCAGCAGCGTAGCTAGTAGCGGGAGATACGAGCAGTACTTC. The chain carries TRBV9 and TRBJ2-7; TRBD2 agrees at 9 bases. This CDR3 has 15 amino acids. V lost 0 bases to trimming and J lost 4 bases; unmatched junction nucleotides: 5. Germline lookup yields CDR1 SGDLS and CDR2 YYNGEE. Complete variable domain (other parts from reference TRBV9 and TRBJ2-7): DSGVTQTPKHLITATGQRVTLRCSPRSGDLSVYWYQQSLDQGLQFLIQYYNGEERAKGNILERFSAQQFPDLHSELNLSSLELGDSALYFCASSVASSGRYEQYFGPGTRLTVT.

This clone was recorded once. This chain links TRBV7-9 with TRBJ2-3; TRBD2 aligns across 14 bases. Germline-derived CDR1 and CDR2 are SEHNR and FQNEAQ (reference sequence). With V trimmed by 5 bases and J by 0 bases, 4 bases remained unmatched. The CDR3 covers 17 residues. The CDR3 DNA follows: TGTGCCAGCAGCCCTGGACTAGCGGGAGGTAGCACAGATACGCAGTATTTT. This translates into CASSPGLAGGSTDTQYF. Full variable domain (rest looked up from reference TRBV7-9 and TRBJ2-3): DTGVSQNPRHKITKRGQNVTFRCDPISEHNRLYWYRQTLGQGPEFLTYFQNEAQLEKSRLLSDRFSAERPKGSFSTLEIQRTEQGDSAMYLCASSPGLAGGSTDTQYFGPGTRLTVL.

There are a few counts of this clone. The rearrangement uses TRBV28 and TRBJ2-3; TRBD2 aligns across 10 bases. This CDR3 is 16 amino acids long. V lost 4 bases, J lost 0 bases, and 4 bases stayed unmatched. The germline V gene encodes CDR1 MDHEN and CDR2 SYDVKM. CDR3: CASSSLTSGSTDTQYF. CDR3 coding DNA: TGTGCCAGCAGTTCCCTGACTAGCGGGAGCACAGATACGCAGTATTTT.